The 9 T cell receptor beta chains below were found in one sample sequenced in a study of CD4 T cells in relation to SARS-CoV-2 and coronaviruses. Repertoires were generated with immunoSEQ multiplex PCR, while TCRdb's copy carries only in-frame clones and drops some. The sample shows tens of thousands of clones, about 70% of them seen only once. These TCRs' antigens remain unknown. Unexposed donor CD4+ T cells date from about 2011-2018, before the COVID-19 pandemic. After 10 to 11 days of culture, CD4+ T cells were isolated. Sequencing was performed on CD4+ T cells from PBMCs, cultured in vitro. These receptor sequences come from a human donor in good health.

J is TRBJ1-4 and V is TRBV10-2; D gene unclear. The CDR3 is made up of 11 amino acids. V dropped 3 bases and J dropped 8 bases, with 4 bases sitting between them. CDR1 and CDR2 (germline): WSHSY, SAAADI. In DNA form, the CDR3 reads TGCGCCAGCAGTGACGGGGAAAAACTGTTTTTT. It codes for CASSDGEKLFF.

The chain links TRBV10-3 to TRBJ2-3; TRBD2 matches 11 bases. Germline loops: CDR1 ENHRY, CDR2 SYGVKD. The CDR3 length is 17 residues. Losses at the gene ends were 0 bases for V and 5 bases for J; bases not matched to a gene: 7. CDR3 DNA: TGTGCCATCAGTGAGTCGGGGGGCACTAGCGGGAGAGATACGCAGTATTTT. Its protein is CAISESGGTSGRDTQYF.

The rearrangement joins TRBV6-5 to TRBJ2-2, with D possibly being TRBD2 (6 bases). Germline V gives CDR1 MNHEY, CDR2 SVGAGI. Trimming removed 2 bases from V and 6 bases from J, with 10 bases in between. CDR3 length equals 14 residues. The CDR3 nucleotides are TGTGCCAGCAGTTACGGGAGGATTGCCGGGGAGCTGTTTTTT. As protein: CASSYGRIAGELFF.

This clone was recorded once. The chain has TRBV9 and TRBJ1-5; unclear D gene. The CDR3 covers 13 residues. Germline V gene data show CDR1 as SGDLS and CDR2 as YYNGEE. Trimming took 2 bases from V and 4 from J, leaving 7 bases between them. The CDR3 sequence: CASSVTPNQPQHF. The CDR3 DNA is TGTGCCAGCAGCGTCACCCCGAATCAGCCCCAGCATTTT.

The gene calls are TRBV7-7 and TRBJ1-1; D is uncertain. Trimming took 4 bases from V and 3 from J, leaving 9 bases between them. The CDR3 is 13 amino acids. CDR1 is SSHAT, CDR2 FNYEAQ, per germline (reference sequence). The CDR3 DNA reads as TGTGCCAGCAGCTCCAGAAGAGACACTGAAGCTTTCTTT. It encodes CASSSRRDTEAFF.

CDR3 nucleotides: TGTGCCAGCAGCCAAGATATAGACGGCGTTTCAGATACGCAGTATTTT. This gives the protein CASSQDIDGVSDTQYF. This rearrangement joins TRBV3-1 (or the pseudogene TRBV3-2) to TRBJ2-3; D remains unclear. Deletions cut 0 bases from V and 4 bases from J, with 14 bases between. The CDR3 loop spans 16 amino acids. Germline V lookup: CDR1 LGHDT, CDR2 YNNKEL (reference sequence).

This clone was found a few times. The chain carries TRBV6-6 and TRBJ2-2; no clear D gene. The CDR3 totals 14 residues. CDR1 is MNHNY, CDR2 SVGAGI, per germline (reference sequence). The V end was cut by 8 bases, the J end by 1 base, with 11 bases between. CDR3 loop: CASHRRQNTGELFF. The CDR3, as DNA: TGTGCCAGCCACCGACGACAGAACACCGGGGAGCTGTTTTTT.

The V call is TRBV9, the J call TRBJ1-1; perhaps TRBD1 as D (5 bases). Germline loops: CDR1 SGDLS, CDR2 YYNGEE. The CDR3 contains 15 residues. V was pared by 1 base and J by 3 bases, with 13 bases between. The CDR3 reads CASSVRGVGDTEAFF. The CDR3, as DNA: TGTGCCAGCAGCGTAAGGGGCGTTGGGGACACTGAAGCTTTCTTT.

The V call is TRBV7-2, the J call TRBJ1-6, with D tentatively TRBD1 (6 bases). The CDR3 contains 17 residues. V dropped 5 bases and J dropped 7 bases, with 21 bases sitting between them. Germline CDR1 and CDR2: SGHTA and FQGNSA. CDR3 residues: CASSKSWGAGWNSPLHF. The CDR3 DNA reads TGTGCCAGCAGCAAAAGTTGGGGGGCCGGATGGAATTCACCCCTCCACTTT. Full variable domain (outside the CDR3, taken from reference TRBV7-2 and TRBJ1-6): GAGVSQSPSNKVTEKGKDVELRCDPISGHTALYWYRQSLGQGLEFLIYFQGNSAPDKSGLPSDRFSAERTGGSVSTLTIQRTQQEDSAVYLCASSKSWGAGWNSPLHFGNGTRLTVT.